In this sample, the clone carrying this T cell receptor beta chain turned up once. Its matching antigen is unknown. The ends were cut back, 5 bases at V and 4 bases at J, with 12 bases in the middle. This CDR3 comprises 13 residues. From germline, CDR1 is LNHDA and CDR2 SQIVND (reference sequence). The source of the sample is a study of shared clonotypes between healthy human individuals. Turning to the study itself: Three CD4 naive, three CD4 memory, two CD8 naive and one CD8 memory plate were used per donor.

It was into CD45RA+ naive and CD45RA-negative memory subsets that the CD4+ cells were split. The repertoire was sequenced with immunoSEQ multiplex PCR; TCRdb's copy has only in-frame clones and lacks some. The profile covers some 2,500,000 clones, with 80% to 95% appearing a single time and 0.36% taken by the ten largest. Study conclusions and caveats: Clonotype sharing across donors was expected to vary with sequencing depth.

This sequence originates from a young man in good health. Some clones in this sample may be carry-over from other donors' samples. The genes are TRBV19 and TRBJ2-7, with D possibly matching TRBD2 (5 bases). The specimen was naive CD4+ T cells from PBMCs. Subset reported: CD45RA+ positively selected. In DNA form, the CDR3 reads TGTGCCAGTAGTGTGGACCGAGGGTACGAGCAGTACTTC. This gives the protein CASSVDRGYEQYF.